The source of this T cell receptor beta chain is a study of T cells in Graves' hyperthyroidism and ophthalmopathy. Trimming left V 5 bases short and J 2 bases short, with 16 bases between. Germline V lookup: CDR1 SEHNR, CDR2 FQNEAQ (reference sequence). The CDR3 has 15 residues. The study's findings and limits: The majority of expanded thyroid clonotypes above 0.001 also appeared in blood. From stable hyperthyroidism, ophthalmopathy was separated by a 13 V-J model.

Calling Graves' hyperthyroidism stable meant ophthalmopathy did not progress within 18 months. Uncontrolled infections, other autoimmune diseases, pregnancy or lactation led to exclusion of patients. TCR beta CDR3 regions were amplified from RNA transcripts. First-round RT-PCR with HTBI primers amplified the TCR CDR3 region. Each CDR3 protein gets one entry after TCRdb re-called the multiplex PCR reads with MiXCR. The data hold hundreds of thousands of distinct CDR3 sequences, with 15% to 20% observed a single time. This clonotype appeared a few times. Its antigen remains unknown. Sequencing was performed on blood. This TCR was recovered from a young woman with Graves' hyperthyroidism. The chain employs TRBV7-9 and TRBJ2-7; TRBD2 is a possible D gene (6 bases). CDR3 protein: CASSAPGLHTYEQYF. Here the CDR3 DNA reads TGTGCCAGCAGCGCCCCGGGACTTCACACCTACGAGCAGTACTTC.